These 22 T cell receptor beta chains originate from one sample sequenced in a study of radiotherapy plus CTLA-4 blockade in lung cancer. Profiling relied on immunoSEQ multiplex PCR, and the TCRdb table lists in-frame clones only, not all of them. The table includes 43,000 or so clones, 73% detected once. This material consisted of peripheral blood, taken from a patient treated with radiotherapy plus ipilimumab. These receptor sequences come from a human donor with non-small cell lung cancer who had a complete response to radiotherapy plus ipilimumab.

This clone turned up a few times. V usage is TRBV11-2 and J usage is TRBJ2-7, with TRBD2 matching 7 bases. Trimming removed 8 bases from V and 0 bases from J; junction bases left unmatched: 13. Germline loops: CDR1 SGHAT, CDR2 FQNNGV. This CDR3 has 16 residues. The CDR3 here is CASSGGYGPISYEQYF. The CDR3 nucleotides read TGTGCCAGCTCCGGGGGGTACGGACCCATCTCCTACGAGCAGTACTTC.

V is TRBV7-9 and J is TRBJ1-2; TRBD1 might be the D (5 bases). The V and J ends lost 0 bases and 10 bases respectively, with 18 bases between them. The CDR3 runs to 15 residues. Germline values: CDR1 SEHNR, CDR2 FQNEAQ (reference sequence). The CDR3 is CASSLAAAGLNDYTF. CDR3 in DNA: TGTGCCAGCAGCTTAGCTGCTGCGGGACTGAATGACTACACCTTC.

This chain uses TRBV5-1 with TRBJ2-1; 7 nucleotides align to TRBD2. There are 15 residues in the CDR3. CDR1 and CDR2 (germline): SGHRS, YFSETQ. The V and J ends lost 4 bases and 2 bases, in that order; junction bases with no gene match: 6. The CDR3 nucleotides read TGCGCCAGCAGCATACTAGCGCACGCCTACAATGAGCAGTTCTTC. Its translation is CASSILAHAYNEQFF. The complete variable domain, with remaining parts taken from reference TRBV5-1 and TRBJ2-1, reads KAGVTQTPRYLIKTRGQQVTLSCSPISGHRSVSWYQQTPGQGLQFLFEYFSETQRNKGNFPGRFSGRQFSNSRSEMNVSTLELGDSALYLCASSILAHAYNEQFFGPGTRLTVL.

The rearrangement joins TRBV2 to TRBJ2-2; D possibly corresponds to TRBD2 (7 bases). V was cut by 7 bases and J by 5 bases, with 20 bases left in between. The germline gives CDR1 SNHLY, CDR2 FYNNEI. This CDR3 is built from 16 residues. The CDR3 loop reads CASNPEGGVGTGELFF. DNA of the CDR3: TGTGCCAGCAACCCAGAAGGGGGGGTGGGAACCGGGGAGCTGTTTTTT.

This clone showed up just a few times. The chain joins TRBV6-5 to TRBJ1-3; possible D gene TRBD1, 5 bases. V lost 3 bases and J lost 4, with 13 bases in between. This CDR3 spans 15 amino acids. Germline loops: CDR1 MNHEY, CDR2 SVGAGI. This CDR3 is CASSYAGGLGNTIYF. DNA for the CDR3: TGTGCCAGCAGTTATGCCGGGGGGTTGGGAAACACCATATATTTT.

The chain employs TRBV2 and TRBJ1-1; 8 bases match TRBD1. CDR3 length equals 15 residues. V trimming: 9 bases; J trimming: 6 bases; junction bases outside the gene matches: 15. Germline V gene data show CDR1 as SNHLY and CDR2 as FYNNEI. The CDR3 spells CASRSTGAGVAEAFF. For the CDR3, the DNA is TGTGCCAGTCGGTCGACAGGGGCCGGTGTGGCTGAAGCTTTCTTT.

This clone appeared a few times. The V call is TRBV28, the J call TRBJ1-2, with a possible D match to TRBD1 (5 bases). V shed 6 bases and J shed 2 bases, with 10 bases lying between them. Per the germline V gene, CDR1 is MDHEN and CDR2 is SYDVKM. The CDR3 totals 13 residues. The CDR3 DNA reads TGTGCCAGCAGCCGGACACTAAACTATGGCTACACCTTC. Residues: CASSRTLNYGYTF.

This clone was counted a single time. V and J are TRBV9 and TRBJ2-7, with 9 nucleotides matching TRBD1. The CDR3 is 15 residues long. Germline CDR1 is SGDLS and CDR2 is YYNGEE. The J segment lost 4 bases and the V segment lost 0 bases, leaving 5 bases of the junction unmatched. CDR3 sequence (DNA): TGTGCCAGCAGCGTAGAGGGACAGGGATTGTACGAGCAGTACTTC. It codes for CASSVEGQGLYEQYF.

The V call is TRBV5-4, the J call TRBJ2-2; D possibly corresponds to TRBD1 (6 bases). The CDR3 loop spans 14 amino acids. Germline assignment: CDR1 SGHNT and CDR2 YYREEE (reference sequence). Trimming left V 3 bases short and J 6 bases short, with 12 bases between. The CDR3 here is CASSSNRVSGELFF. The CDR3 coding sequence is TGTGCCAGCAGCTCAAACAGGGTTTCCGGGGAGCTGTTTTTT.

V usage is TRBV7-6 and J usage is TRBJ2-1; 8 bases align to TRBD1. There are 16 residues in the CDR3. Germline loops: CDR1 SGHVS, CDR2 FNYEAQ. The trim removed 1 base at V and 8 bases at J, leaving 10 bases unmatched. CDR3 residues: CASSLGSGQGLYEQFF. CDR3 nucleotide sequence: TGTGCCAGCAGCTTAGGAAGCGGACAGGGTCTCTATGAGCAGTTCTTC.

The chain couples TRBV2 to TRBJ2-7, with a tentative D call TRBD2 (5 bases). The germline CDR1 and CDR2 sequences are SNHLY and FYNNEI. Trimming shortened V by 7 bases and J by 3 bases, and 22 bases separated the two germline ends. The CDR3 length is 16 residues. The CDR3 bases are TGTGCCAGCATTAGAATGCCTGAGGGCTCCAGCTACGAGCAGTACTTC. It is translated as CASIRMPEGSSYEQYF.

V is TRBV5-1 and J is TRBJ2-1, with a weak D call TRBD2 (6 bases). Trimming pared 2 bases from V and 6 bases from J, leaving 15 bases between. The germline V gene has CDR1 SGHRS and CDR2 YFSETQ. This CDR3 is 15 amino acids long. CDR3 residues: CASSLLSGLLNEQFF. For the CDR3, the DNA is TGCGCCAGCAGCTTATTGAGCGGGCTGCTCAATGAGCAGTTCTTC.

V and J are TRBV6-1 and TRBJ2-3; 9 nucleotides line up with TRBD1. The CDR3 is 15 amino acids. V dropped 8 bases and J dropped 5; count of bases not matched to a gene: 11. The germline CDR1 and CDR2 sequences are MNHNS and SASEGT. CDR3 sequence: CASSRPGQGVDTQYF. The CDR3 bases are TGTGCCAGCTCCAGACCGGGACAGGGTGTAGATACGCAGTATTTT.

There are a few counts of this clone. The rearrangement joins TRBV7-9 to TRBJ2-1, with D maybe TRBD1 (5 bases). The CDR3 totals 11 residues. Between the trimmed V and J ends, which lost 5 bases and 10 bases, there was a span of 9 bases. Germline CDR1 reads SEHNR; CDR2 reads FQNEAQ (reference sequence). CDR3 DNA: TGTGCCAGCAGCCTCGGACAAGAGCAGTTCTTC. This codes for CASSLGQEQFF.

The V gene is TRBV28, the J gene TRBJ2-7; 9 positions agree with TRBD2. Trimming took 10 bases from V and 7 from J; bases not matched to a gene: 11. CDR3 size: 13 residues. Germline lookup yields CDR1 MDHEN and CDR2 SYDVKM. The CDR3 coding sequence is TGTGCCACCTGGGTCGGCGGGAGGGCAGAGCAGTACTTC. It encodes CATWVGGRAEQYF.

This sequence joins TRBV4-3 and TRBJ2-1; D is perhaps TRBD2 (5 bases). The V and J ends lost 0 bases and 9 bases respectively, with 12 bases between them. The CDR3 runs 14 residues. Per germline, CDR1 LGHNA and CDR2 YSLEER. CDR3 sequence reads: CASSQEWTAGEQFF. The CDR3 bases are TGCGCCAGCAGCCAAGAGTGGACCGCGGGTGAGCAGTTCTTC.

The chain carries TRBV6-6 and TRBJ2-7; no definite D call. The CDR3 totals 13 residues. The germline V and J ends were trimmed by 0 bases and 6 bases, with 9 bases remaining between them. Germline V gives CDR1 MNHNY, CDR2 SVGAGI (reference sequence). The CDR3 nucleotides are TGTGCCAGCAGTTACTCGAGCCCCCCCGAGCAGTACTTC. Protein: CASSYSSPPEQYF.

This chain joins TRBV5-6 and TRBJ2-1; 9 bases are shared with TRBD2. CDR3 length: 16 amino acids. Germline lookup yields CDR1 SGHDT and CDR2 YYEEEE. J lost 6 bases, V lost 3 bases, and 10 bases had no gene match. In DNA, the CDR3 is TGTGCCAGCAGCTCCTATGGCGGGGGGGCCTTCAATGAGCAGTTCTTC. Protein product: CASSSYGGGAFNEQFF. The whole variable domain, remainder taken from reference TRBV5-6 and TRBJ2-1, is DAGVTQSPTHLIKTRGQQVTLRCSPKSGHDTVSWYQQALGQGPQFIFQYYEEEERQRGNFPDRFSGHQFPNYSSELNVNALLLGDSALYLCASSSYGGGAFNEQFFGPGTRLTVL.

The chain has TRBV30 and TRBJ2-4, with a tentative D call TRBD2 (5 bases). V lost 5 bases, J lost 7 bases, and 12 bases lay in between. Per germline, CDR1 GTSNPN and CDR2 SVGIG (reference sequence). This CDR3 spans 12 amino acids. The CDR3, as DNA: TGTGCCTGGGGAGTATCGGGGAACATTCAGTACTTC. It codes for CAWGVSGNIQYF.

The chain employs TRBV28 and TRBJ1-1; 8 nucleotides agree with TRBD1. CDR1 and CDR2 (germline): MDHEN, SYDVKM. CDR3 size: 18 residues. The trim removed 4 bases at V and 5 bases at J, leaving 18 bases unmatched. The CDR3 region is CASSSLPFSTGVKTEAFF. CDR3 bases: TGTGCCAGCAGTTCATTACCCTTCTCGACAGGGGTAAAGACTGAAGCTTTCTTT.

J is TRBJ1-2 and V is TRBV5-5; 9 bases are a match to TRBD1. The CDR3 covers 15 residues. With 0 bases clipped from V and 8 bases from J, the junction kept 8 bases outside the gene matches. The germline V gene encodes CDR1 SGHKS and CDR2 YYEKEE (reference sequence). The DNA of the CDR3 is TGTGCCAGCAGCTTGGCCACAGGGGGCAACGACGGCTACACCTTC. Its translation: CASSLATGGNDGYTF.

This chain links TRBV2 with TRBJ2-1, with D uncertain. This CDR3 spans 12 amino acids. The V gene's germline CDR1 is SNHLY and CDR2 FYNNEI. The ends were cut back, 8 bases at V and 5 bases at J, with 10 bases in the middle. DNA for the CDR3: TGTGCCAGCGGGCCGAAGGACAATGAGCAGTTCTTC. It encodes CASGPKDNEQFF.